This T cell receptor beta chain derives from a study of neurological immune-mediated disorders. Findings of the study overall: Private repertoires in all groups were suggested by the finding that expanded clones across subjects shared no CDR3 amino acid sequences.

This clonotype has a count of ten or more. Antigen unknown. This CDR3 contains 15 residues. V was trimmed by 5 bases and J by 2 bases, leaving 16 bases between them. CDR1 is DFQATT, CDR2 SNEGSKA, per germline (reference sequence). Unsorted libraries used 2 million PBMCs kept at -80 degrees C. Template-switch 5'RACE cDNA synthesis added a 10-nucleotide unique molecular identifier. Via MiXCR, TCRdb re-called the 5' RACE reads, giving one row per CDR3 protein. The repertoire holds fewer than 30,000 distinct CDR3 sequences, with 10% to 15% as singletons. The sample comprised PBMCs. This TCR came from a woman aged 55-69 years with HTLV-1-associated myelopathy (HAM/TSP). The chain combines TRBV20-1 with TRBJ1-5; D uncertain. The CDR3 nucleotides are TGCAGTGCTGCCTCCGAGATGGGAGGCAATCAGCCCCAGCATTTT. Protein: CSAASEMGGNQPQHF.